The clone carrying this T cell receptor beta chain showed up just a few times. This sample is part of a study of T cells in Graves' hyperthyroidism and ophthalmopathy. Amplification yielded TCR beta CDR3 regions, with RNA transcripts as the source. First-round RT-PCR of the TCR CDR3 relied on the HTBI primer set. MiXCR was run by TCRdb on the multiplex PCR reads, yielding one entry per CDR3 protein. The table lists some 400,000 distinct CDR3 sequences, roughly 13% of them singletons. The sequenced material came from blood. This sequence was found in a man under 40 with Graves' hyperthyroidism that later progressed to Graves' ophthalmopathy.

CDR3 protein: CASSLRPAWNNEQFF. The CDR3 nucleotides read TGTGCCAGTAGTCTACGGCCAGCTTGGAACAATGAGCAGTTCTTC. The chain is built from TRBV19 and TRBJ2-1, with no clear D. The germline V and J ends were trimmed by 5 bases and 5 bases, with 16 bases remaining between them. CDR3 length: 15 amino acids. Germline V gene data show CDR1 as LNHDA and CDR2 as SQIVND (reference sequence).